The 7 T cell receptor beta chains below come from one sample, sequenced in a study of blood T cell repertoires in COVID-19. The protocol was immunoSEQ multiplex PCR, while the TCRdb copy is restricted to in-frame clones and leaves out a portion. The table records about 310,000 clones, around 86% of them present only once. Material for sequencing was PBMCs or T cells enriched from blood (not recorded which). The receptors originated from a man aged 60-69 years who had recovered from COVID-19.

The chain couples TRBV5-1 to TRBJ2-1; D might be TRBD1 (6 bases). The V and J ends lost 3 bases and 4 bases respectively, with 20 bases between them. Germline V gives CDR1 SGHRS, CDR2 YFSETQ. The CDR3 loop spans 17 amino acids. CDR3 nucleotide sequence: TGCGCCAGCAGCTCGCAGCCCAGGGGCATAGCGTACAATGAGCAGTTCTTC. It encodes CASSSQPRGIAYNEQFF.

The chain combines TRBV15 with TRBJ2-2; the match to TRBD1 covers 10 bases. This CDR3 has 18 amino acids. V was pared by 3 bases and J by 1 base, with 8 bases of the junction left unmatched. Germline V gene data show CDR1 as LNHNV and CDR2 as YYDKDF (reference sequence). The CDR3: CATSSLPGQGWNTGELFF. The CDR3 bases are TGTGCCACCAGCAGTCTTCCGGGACAGGGGTGGAACACCGGGGAGCTGTTTTTT.

V is TRBV6-2 or TRBV6-3 and J is TRBJ2-7, with TRBD2 as a possible D gene (5 bases). Per the germline V gene, CDR1 is MNHEY and CDR2 is SVGEGT. The CDR3 is made up of 12 amino acids. V lost 4 bases and J lost 7, with 11 bases in between. CDR3 DNA sequence: TGTGCCAGCAGTTTACCCCCGGGGGAGCAGTACTTC. Encoded protein: CASSLPPGEQYF.

The J gene is TRBJ2-2, the V gene TRBV7-2, with TRBD1 as a possible D gene (5 bases). The V end lost 2 bases, the J end lost 4 bases, and 5 bases lay between the germline ends. CDR3 length: 13 amino acids. Germline V gene lookup returns CDR1 SGHTA and CDR2 FQGNSA. This CDR3 reads CASSLQGTGELFF. The CDR3 bases are TGTGCCAGCAGCTTACAGGGCACCGGGGAGCTGTTTTTT. The complete variable domain, with remaining parts taken from reference TRBV7-2 and TRBJ2-2, reads GAGVSQSPSNKVTEKGKDVELRCDPISGHTALYWYRQSLGQGLEFLIYFQGNSAPDKSGLPSDRFSAERTGGSVSTLTIQRTQQEDSAVYLCASSLQGTGELFFGEGSRLTVL.

The genes are TRBV28 and TRBJ1-1; TRBD1 is a possible D gene (6 bases). Germline CDR1 reads MDHEN; CDR2 reads SYDVKM. The CDR3 runs to 15 residues. With 6 bases removed from V and 5 bases from J, the gap between germline ends came to 19 bases. The CDR3 DNA reads TGTGCCAGCAGCCCACTCGGGACAAGGGAGACTGAAGCTTTCTTT. It codes for CASSPLGTRETEAFF.

The V and J genes are TRBV9 and TRBJ1-3; the D gene is possibly TRBD1 (6 bases). The CDR3 totals 13 residues. V was pared by 7 bases and J by 3 bases, with 11 bases between. CDR1 SGDLS and CDR2 YYNGEE come from the germline V gene. CDR3 residues: CASGGAVGNTIYF. The DNA for the CDR3 is TGTGCCAGCGGGGGGGCGGTTGGAAACACCATATATTTT.

This chain's CDR3 is CASSYRTGSSYEQYF. CDR3 nucleotides: TGTGCCAGCAGTTATCGGACAGGGAGTTCCTACGAGCAGTACTTC. The chain couples TRBV6-5 to TRBJ2-7, with TRBD1 matching 8 bases. The J segment lost 1 base and the V segment lost 3 bases, leaving 5 bases of the junction unmatched. Germline values: CDR1 MNHEY, CDR2 SVGAGI. The CDR3 has 15 amino acids.